The following is a TCR beta chain sequence with its context. Its antigen is not known. This sample is drawn from a study of CD4+ T cells in melanoma. Study-level points and caveats: In melanoma, neoantigen-specific CD4+ T cells reportedly differed in differentiation state. A reported correlation linked neoantigen-specific CD4+ T cells to CD8+, macrophage and B cell function.

Produced via immunoSEQ multiplex PCR; TCRdb's table is partial and in-frame only. The sample contains around 10,000 clones, about 72% of which appear only once. This clonotype was sampled from a human donor with melanoma. Sequenced sample: cells from a culture (not recorded whether cultured in vitro).

The CDR3 nucleotides are TGTGCCAGCAGCTTTTTCGGCAATACGCAGTATTTT. It is translated as CASSFFGNTQYF. This chain uses TRBV5-4 with TRBJ2-3; D is ambiguous. Germline values: CDR1 SGHNT, CDR2 YYREEE (reference sequence). Trimming stripped 2 bases from V and 7 bases from J, with 8 bases between. The CDR3 contains 12 residues.